A selection of T cell receptor beta chains follows, all from one sample in a study of T cell changes during pregnancy in multiple sclerosis. Clones were sequenced by immunoSEQ multiplex PCR, and TCRdb holds only the in-frame ones, with some missing. There are 45,000 to 50,000 clones in the sample; 75% to 95% occur only once, and roughly 9.1% lies in the top ten. The sample in question was CD8+ T cells from peripheral blood mononuclear cells, obtained after pregnancy. Receptors originate from a female donor with multiple sclerosis, enrolled in a pregnancy study. Both conserved end residues are trimmed from each CDR3. A D gene is named only where the DNA matches it firmly.

j_call v_call d_call cdr3_aa
TRBJ2-5 TRBV14 . ASSQGYLAQETQY
TRBJ1-5 TRBV27 . ASSLGVSNQPQH
TRBJ2-1 TRBV19 . ASSRGGSYNEQF
TRBJ2-3 TRBV4-1 . ASSQEASRKGTDTQY
TRBJ1-2 TRBV29-1 . SVGGGTDPGRYGYT
TRBJ1-2 TRBV27 TRBD1 ASSLRDRAIYGYT
TRBJ2-2 TRBV6-4 . ASSRQQGDGTGELF
TRBJ2-7 TRBV6-1 . ASSETPGASYEQY
TRBJ1-5 TRBV2 TRBD1 ASSFQGRGRNQPQH
TRBJ1-2 TRBV5-6 . ASSRMREDRGYT
TRBJ1-2 TRBV10-3 . AIRKGFSGYT
TRBJ1-3 TRBV5-4 . ASSPTVSGNTIY
TRBJ2-1 TRBV7-8 . ASSLTGNNEQF
TRBJ2-1 TRBV6-5 TRBD1 ASSPDRDNEQF
TRBJ1-2 TRBV7-9 . TSSGTGYYGYT
TRBJ1-2 TRBV7-9 . ASSSPLTWTDGYT
TRBJ1-2 TRBV7-5 . VRSLATGRLTNYGYT
TRBJ2-7 TRBV7-9 . ASSSRAYEQY
TRBJ2-1 TRBV5-4 . ASSLGSGYNEQF
TRBJ2-3 TRBV6-5 . ASSPVYTQY
TRBJ1-1 TRBV5-1 . ASSPSTGGNTEAF
TRBJ2-4 TRBV14 TRBD1 ASSPDRAIIGAKNIQY
TRBJ2-3 TRBV28 . ASSPGKQAGNALLTDTQY
TRBJ1-1 TRBV7-9 TRBD1 ASSLGELRQGMRGTEAF
TRBJ2-1 TRBV4-3 . ASSPGISYNEQF
TRBJ2-2 TRBV6-5 TRBD2 ASSPGGGRTGELF
TRBJ2-7 TRBV4-3 . ASSQDQARTYEQY
TRBJ1-3 TRBV5-6 . ASSLELAGNTIY
TRBJ2-3 TRBV2 . ASSDIEGAGDTQY
TRBJ2-1 TRBV7-9 TRBD1 ASSPGQYNEQF
TRBJ2-7 TRBV14 TRBD2 ASSQDYGLAGVGFYEQY
TRBJ2-5 TRBV23-1 . ASSQLEDTHETQY
TRBJ1-2 TRBV20-1 TRBD1 SAGTGTGYT
TRBJ2-7 TRBV4-1 . ASSLTSSSYEQY
TRBJ2-1 TRBV7-9 TRBD2 ASLGLAGYNEQF
TRBJ1-4 TRBV5-1 TRBD1 ARRDRGPYEKLF
TRBJ1-1 TRBV27 . ASSLSKGLFNTEAF
TRBJ1-2 TRBV6-5 TRBD1 ASRGTGGVPDGYT
TRBJ2-7 TRBV6-5 TRBD2 ASGGAGVDEQY
TRBJ1-1 TRBV29-1 . SVGTGTEAF
TRBJ2-2 TRBV2 TRBD2 ASSPASGRAVGELF
TRBJ2-2 TRBV30 . AWRSTGELF
TRBJ2-7 TRBV9 . ASSLTGGRDEQY
TRBJ1-2 TRBV2 . ASSEASGGVPSLYGYT
TRBJ1-4 TRBV2 . ASSDPPDRARLGEKLF
TRBJ2-7 TRBV27 . ASVGGVYEQY
TRBJ2-7 TRBV5-6 . ASSSGRHEQY
TRBJ1-5 TRBV4-2 . ASSQGVEGNQPQH
TRBJ2-1 TRBV7-3 TRBD2 ASSPLAGGSYNEQF
TRBJ1-2 TRBV7-9 . ASSSTNNYGYT
TRBJ1-2 TRBV15 TRBD1 ATSQTGDGYT
TRBJ2-7 TRBV7-9 TRBD2 ASSFAGERGRYEQY
TRBJ2-5 TRBV2 . ASTRAGGPPETQY
TRBJ2-1 TRBV5-4 TRBD2 ASSVGLAGAGEQF
TRBJ2-1 TRBV4-1 TRBD1 ASSQTGDEQF
TRBJ1-5 TRBV18 . ASSPSGNPYSNQPQH
TRBJ2-7 TRBV28 . ATSRADGHSYEQY
TRBJ1-1 TRBV5-5 . ASSFHSQGLTTEAF
TRBJ2-4 TRBV9 . ASSDGTENIQY